This T cell receptor (beta chain) was profiled in a study of T-cell memory formation after mild COVID-19. Study summary: The two donors had largely donor-specific TCR clusters.

With respect to this clonotype: The antigen remains unidentified.

Broader study findings: There was no confirmation that second-wave clones peaking on day 37 were SARS-CoV-2 specific. Clones that contracted clustered mainly in CM and EM if CD4+ and in EMRA if CD8+. Researchers found some responding clones in pre-infection memory, a sign that cross-reactive memory joined.

TCRdb called the 5' RACE reads again in MiXCR, with one record for every CDR3 protein. The table shows some 450,000 distinct CDR3 sequences, with roughly 18% occurring only once. Trimming took off 5 bases at V and 2 bases at J, with 13 bases between the two ends. The length of the CDR3 is 15 residues. Germline CDR1 is SGHTA and CDR2 is FQGNSA. The chain has TRBV7-2 and TRBJ1-3, with a tentative D call TRBD1 (5 bases). Sequenced sample: PBMCs or a T cell subset sorted from them (not recorded which). This clonotype was sampled from a man younger than 35 who had mild COVID-19 (a few samples of this study predate the infection). Cell type and time point are not known. The CDR3 DNA reads as TGTGCCAGCAGCCCCCTAGACAGAGCTGGAAACACCATATATTTT. It encodes CASSPLDRAGNTIYF.